A single sample gave rise to the 4 T cell receptor beta chains below, sequenced in a study of blood T cell repertoires in COVID-19 (TCRdb year 2020). The library was built by means of the immunoSEQ multiplex PCR assay. Not all clones reach the TCRdb copy of this immuneACCESS table, which keeps in-frame sequences only. Checked studies attribute under half of the gap to unresolved V genes and leave the rest unexplained. The sample table records 360,000 or so clones; roughly nine tenths of these occur just once. 3.9% of the sample lies in the top ten. Specimen: peripheral blood. The receptors come from a woman in her sixties or seventies with COVID-19, enrolled during active disease.

The genes are TRBV10-3 and TRBJ2-1; 7 positions agree with TRBD1. CDR3 length: 14 residues. Germline assignment: CDR1 ENHRY and CDR2 SYGVKD. Trimming took 5 bases from V and 6 from J; bases not matched to a gene: 7. The CDR3 DNA is TGTGCCATCAGTCTCACAGGGGCGGGCAATGAGCAGTTCTTC. It specifies CAISLTGAGNEQFF.

This clone was counted a few times. V usage is TRBV3-1 (or the pseudogene TRBV3-2) and J usage is TRBJ1-4, with 11 positions matching TRBD1. J was trimmed by 4 bases and V by 0 bases; bases with no gene match: 1. The CDR3 contains 16 residues. Germline CDR1 and CDR2: LGHDT and YNNKEL (reference sequence). The CDR3 spells CASSQDGTGGNEKLFF. CDR3 nucleotides: TGTGCCAGCAGCCAAGACGGGACAGGGGGTAATGAAAAACTGTTTTTT.

On this clone itself: The sample carries other DNA sequences with the same CDR3. This chain connects TRBV15 to TRBJ1-2; 9 positions agree with TRBD1. Germline trimming cut 1 base from V and 4 bases from J; bases unmatched to any gene: 1. Germline CDR1 LNHNV, CDR2 YYDKDF (reference sequence). This CDR3 is built from 14 residues. CDR3 coding DNA: TGTGCCACCAGCAGAGGGACAGGGGTCTATGGCTACACCTTC. Amino acid sequence: CATSRGTGVYGYTF. Together with reference TRBV15 and TRBJ1-2, the CDR3 gives the full variable domain: DAMVIQNPRYQVTQFGKPVTLSCSQTLNHNVMYWYQQKSSQAPKLLFHYYDKDFNNEADTPDNFQSRRPNTSFCFLDIRSPGLGDTAMYLCATSRGTGVYGYTFGSGTRLTVV.

The chain couples TRBV4-1 to TRBJ1-1; D call uncertain. V was trimmed by 3 bases and J by 5 bases, leaving 22 bases between them. Germline assignment: CDR1 MGHRA and CDR2 YSYEKL. This CDR3 spans 17 amino acids. The CDR3 reads CASSHDINREPGTEAFF. Written as DNA, the CDR3 is TGCGCCAGCAGCCACGACATAAACCGGGAGCCTGGTACTGAAGCTTTCTTT.